These T cell receptor beta chains were read from a single sample in a study of shared clonotypes between healthy human individuals. Sequencing used immunoSEQ multiplex PCR; TCRdb keeps in-frame clones, though not all of them. The sample lists some 2.4 million clones, 93% occurring once. Sequenced input: naive CD4+ T cells from PBMCs. Receptors originate from a man between 18 and 35 years old in good health. Some clones in this sample may be carry-over from other donors' samples. Both conserved end residues are part of each CDR3. A D gene is named only where the DNA matches it firmly. The listing skips clone size in some rows; elsewhere it reads once, few, many or a size class.

size,J,V,D,DNA,CDR3
-,TRBJ1-1,TRBV6-5,-,TGTGCCAGCAGAAGGAGGAACACTGAAGCTTTCTTT,CASRRRNTEAFF
-,TRBJ2-1,TRBV5-1,TRBD2,TGCGCCAGCAGCTCAAGCCGTGATAGCGGGATGGGTAATGAGCAGTTCTTC,CASSSSRDSGMGNEQFF
-,TRBJ2-7,TRBV11-3,-,TGTGCCAGCAGCTTAGCCGGCTACTCCTACGAGCAGTACTTC,CASSLAGYSYEQYF
-,TRBJ2-1,TRBV6-6,TRBD1,TGTGCCAGCAGTCTGGACAGGGGGCGCAATGAGCAGTTCTTC,CASSLDRGRNEQFF
-,TRBJ1-3,TRBV19,-,TGTGCCAGTAGTGGACCGGGACTAGGAGGAAACACCATATATTTT,CASSGPGLGGNTIYF
-,TRBJ2-3,TRBV4-1,-,TGCGCCAGCAGCCAAGAAGGTAGTGGCGGGTCTAGCACAGATACGCAGTATTTT,CASSQEGSGGSSTDTQYF
-,TRBJ1-5,TRBV18,-,TGTGCCAGCTCACCAGTCGGGGGCGCGTTCGATCAGCCCCAGCATTTT,CASSPVGGAFDQPQHF
once,TRBJ2-1,TRBV10-3,TRBD1,TGTGCCATCAGTGAGAGCCCCCCCACAGGGGGCTTCTACAATGAGCAGTTCTTC,CAISESPPTGGFYNEQFF
-,TRBJ2-7,TRBV15,TRBD1,TGTGCCACCAGCAGAGATTTCTGGGGACAGAGATCCTACGAGCAGTACTTC,CATSRDFWGQRSYEQYF
-,TRBJ2-1,TRBV2,-,TGTGCCAGCAGAGACGCCGGGCCCCGTTCCTACAATGAGCAGTTCTTC,CASRDAGPRSYNEQFF
-,TRBJ2-6,TRBV7-8,-,TGTGCCAGCAGCTACTCCCGGGATCGGATGAACTCTGGGGCCAACGTCCTGACTTTC,CASSYSRDRMNSGANVLTF
-,TRBJ2-4,TRBV15,TRBD1,TGTGCCACCAGCAGAAATCCGGGACAGGGGGCTGATCAGTACTTC,CATSRNPGQGADQYF
-,TRBJ2-7,TRBV29-1,-,TGCAGCGTTCGTGATTGGGAGCAGTACTTC,CSVRDWEQYF
-,TRBJ1-5,TRBV9,-,TGTGCCAGCAGCGTGGGGGGATATAGCAATCAGCCCCAGCATTTT,CASSVGGYSNQPQHF
-,TRBJ1-2,TRBV28,-,TGTGCCAGCGGAAACAGGGATGGCTACACCTTC,CASGNRDGYTF
-,TRBJ2-1,TRBV28,-,TGTGCCAGCAGTTTACCTCACAGGGCTTCAAATGAGCAGTTCTTC,CASSLPHRASNEQFF
-,TRBJ1-4,TRBV29-1,-,TGCAGCGTTGAAACGTACCTGGGAGAAAAACTGTTTTTT,CSVETYLGEKLFF
-,TRBJ1-3,TRBV9,-,TGTGCCAGCAGTGTACAGAGCTCTGGAAACACCATATATTTT,CASSVQSSGNTIYF
once,TRBJ2-7,TRBV11-2,TRBD1,TGTGCCAGCAGCACGGGACAGGGAGGTTACGAGCAGTACTTC,CASSTGQGGYEQYF